These T cell receptor beta chains were read from a single sample in a study of immune cell composition in non-small cell lung cancer. Sequencing used immunoSEQ multiplex PCR; TCRdb keeps in-frame clones, though not all of them. The sample comprises approximately 4,000 clones, roughly 84% of which are singletons, and about 7.5% rests with the top ten. Sequencing was performed on lung tumor tissue. The receptors stem from a human donor with non-small cell lung cancer. Both conserved end residues are part of each CDR3. Each record gives: J gene, clone size, V gene, D gene, CDR3 protein, CDR3 DNA. A D gene is named only where the DNA matches it firmly. Some rows have no size entry. The others give once, few or many, or a class for an expanded clone.

TRBJ2-7,-,TRBV5-1,TRBD2,CASSFGTSGGYEQYF,TGCGCCAGCAGCTTCGGGACTAGCGGGGGCTACGAGCAGTACTTC
TRBJ2-3,-,TRBV11-3,TRBD2,CASSPSGGDYTQYF,TGTGCCAGCAGCCCTAGCGGGGGTGACTATACGCAGTATTTT
TRBJ2-2,-,TRBV7-2,-,CASSAAGARELFF,TGTGCCAGCAGCGCGGCGGGGGCCCGAGAGCTGTTTTTT
TRBJ1-1,-,TRBV6-5,-,CASSLQPFMNTEAFF,TGTGCCAGCAGTTTACAGCCGTTCATGAACACTGAAGCTTTCTTT
TRBJ2-7,-,TRBV4-3,TRBD2,CASSQESLAGGSYEQYF,TGCGCCAGCAGCCAAGAATCGCTAGCGGGGGGCTCCTACGAGCAGTACTTC
TRBJ2-3,-,TRBV2,-,CASNLRGTDTQYF,TGTGCCAGCAATCTCCGGGGCACAGATACGCAGTATTTT
TRBJ1-2,-,TRBV2,-,CASSEWAGGYTF,TGTGCCAGCAGTGAATGGGCAGGCGGCTACACCTTC
TRBJ1-1,-,TRBV7-3,TRBD1,CASSATGNEAFF,TGTGCCAGCAGCGCGACAGGGAACGAAGCTTTCTTT
TRBJ2-6,-,TRBV14,-,CASSLRLSSGANVLTF,TGTGCCAGCAGCCTTAGACTGAGCTCTGGGGCCAACGTCCTGACTTTC
TRBJ2-3,large,TRBV5-1,TRBD2,CASSGGTSGDFTDTQYF,TGCGCCAGCAGCGGCGGGACTAGCGGGGACTTCACAGATACGCAGTATTTT
TRBJ2-7,-,TRBV29-1,TRBD1,CSVEGSAGGLYEQYF,TGCAGCGTTGAAGGCTCGGCAGGGGGCTTATACGAGCAGTACTTC
TRBJ2-7,-,TRBV5-1,TRBD1,CASSLDRGLYEQYF,TGCGCCAGCAGCTTGGACAGGGGGCTCTACGAGCAGTACTTC
TRBJ2-3,-,TRBV10-3,-,CAISDRATDTQYF,TGTGCCATCAGTGACAGGGCCACAGATACGCAGTATTTT
TRBJ2-1,once,TRBV11-1,TRBD2,CASSLGMAGGDNEQFF,TGTGCCAGCAGCTTAGGGATGGCGGGGGGGGACAATGAGCAGTTCTTC
TRBJ1-1,-,TRBV18,-,CASSPAANTEAFF,TGTGCCAGCTCACCAGCGGCGAACACTGAAGCTTTCTTT
TRBJ2-2,-,TRBV6-1,TRBD2,CASKRGPNSGELFF,TGTGCCAGCAAGCGGGGGCCCAATTCCGGGGAGCTGTTTTTT
TRBJ1-2,-,TRBV7-7,-,CASSLEGRNIYYGYTF,TGTGCTAGCAGCTTGGAGGGACGGAATATCTACTATGGCTACACCTTC
TRBJ2-7,-,TRBV6-1,-,CASSEGAGCTF,TGTGCCAGCAGTGAAGGGGCAGGCTGTACCTTC
TRBJ2-3,-,TRBV25-1,-,CASSVHTGKVGTDTQYF,TGTGCCAGCAGTGTACACACAGGGAAGGTAGGCACAGATACGCAGTATTTT
TRBJ1-2,few,TRBV19,TRBD1,CASSISRGRRGYTF,TGTGCCAGTAGTATCAGCAGGGGGCGAAGGGGCTACACCTTC
TRBJ1-2,once,TRBV7-9,-,CASSPPPSSRKKNYGYTF,TGTGCCAGCAGCCCCCCTCCCAGTAGCCGGAAGAAAAACTATGGCTACACCTTC
TRBJ2-7,-,TRBV5-6,-,CASSQIRVPYYEQYF,TGTGCCAGCAGCCAAATCAGGGTTCCCTACTACGAGCAGTACTTC
TRBJ1-1,-,TRBV19,-,CASSVQVMNTEAFF,TGTGCCAGTAGCGTACAGGTGATGAACACTGAAGCTTTCTTT
TRBJ2-2,-,TRBV19,TRBD1,CASSLGQGSAGELFF,TGTGCCAGTAGTCTTGGACAGGGGAGCGCCGGGGAGCTGTTTTTT
TRBJ1-6,-,TRBV19,-,CAARQVDNSPLHF,TGTGCCGCACGACAGGTCGACAATTCACCCCTCCACTTT
TRBJ2-7,once,TRBV6-6,-,CASSHGRDKSSYEQYF,TGTGCCAGCAGCCACGGAAGAGACAAGAGCTCCTACGAGCAGTACTTC
TRBJ2-7,-,TRBV5-6,-,CASSPAGRVYEQYF,TGTGCCAGCAGCCCCGCAGGCAGGGTCTACGAGCAGTACTTC
TRBJ2-5,-,TRBV5-1,-,CASSLGPGVIQETQYF,TGCGCCAGCAGCTTGGGTCCAGGGGTGATCCAAGAGACCCAGTACTTC
TRBJ1-5,-,TRBV2,-,CASSAIGGNSNQPQHF,TGTGCCAGCAGTGCGATAGGCGGGAATAGCAATCAGCCCCAGCATTTT
TRBJ2-3,once,TRBV7-2,TRBD2,CASSSGTSLDTQYF,TGTGCCAGCAGCTCGGGGACTAGTCTTGATACGCAGTATTTT
TRBJ2-1,-,TRBV6-5,TRBD1,CATRQGVEQFF,TGTGCCACAAGACAGGGGGTCGAGCAGTTCTTC
TRBJ1-2,-,TRBV7-8,-,CASSLGPTYGYTF,TGTGCCAGCAGCTTGGGGCCGACCTATGGCTACACCTTC
TRBJ1-1,-,TRBV7-6,-,CASSLRQGKNTEAFF,TGTGCCAGCAGCTTACGGCAGGGGAAGAACACTGAAGCTTTCTTT
TRBJ1-2,-,TRBV6-1,-,CASSQAGGYTF,TGTGCCAGCAGCCAGGCTGGTGGCTACACCTTC
TRBJ2-2,few,TRBV6-6,TRBD1,CASSHLTGAGELFF,TGTGCCAGCAGTCATTTAACAGGGGCCGGGGAGCTGTTTTTT
TRBJ1-2,-,TRBV19,-,CASSRSGSYGYTF,TGTGCCAGTAGTAGGTCCGGGTCCTATGGCTACACCTTC
TRBJ1-5,-,TRBV5-1,TRBD1,CASSSGTGDNQPQHF,TGCGCCAGCAGTTCCGGGACAGGGGACAATCAGCCCCAGCATTTT
TRBJ2-5,-,TRBV9,-,CASSARTGSGETQYF,TGTGCCAGCAGCGCACGGACTGGCTCTGGAGAGACCCAGTACTTC
TRBJ2-1,-,TRBV15,TRBD1,CATSRPWDRELNEQFF,TGTGCCACCAGCAGACCCTGGGACAGGGAATTGAATGAGCAGTTCTTC
TRBJ1-2,-,TRBV7-2,-,CASSLGPARLYGYTF,TGTGCCAGCAGCTTAGGTCCCGCGAGGCTTTATGGCTACACCTTC
TRBJ1-6,-,TRBV5-6,-,CASSSDDGNSPLHF,TGTGCCAGCAGCTCCGATGACGGGAATTCACCCCTCCACTTT
TRBJ1-4,-,TRBV18,TRBD1,CASSPPGTGSATNEKLFF,TGTGCCAGCTCACCACCCGGGACAGGGTCGGCAACTAATGAAAAACTGTTTTTT
TRBJ2-3,-,TRBV6-5,-,CASSYTGGFTDTQYF,TGTGCCAGCAGTTATACGGGGGGCTTCACAGATACGCAGTATTTT
TRBJ2-5,-,TRBV6-5,TRBD2,CASRTGGWQETQYF,TGTGCCAGCAGGACCGGGGGGTGGCAAGAGACCCAGTACTTC
TRBJ1-1,-,TRBV7-8,-,CASSPRHGLNTEAFF,TGTGCCAGCAGCCCCAGACACGGCTTGAACACTGAAGCTTTCTTT
TRBJ1-2,-,TRBV6-5,TRBD1,CASSYSQGVGSTAATF,TGTGCCAGCAGTTACTCGCAGGGGGTAGGTTCTACCGCGGCCACCTTC
TRBJ1-2,-,TRBV20-1,TRBD1,CSPTGDYGYTF,TGCAGTCCCACAGGGGACTATGGCTACACCTTC
TRBJ1-5,-,TRBV2,-,CASTGAREDVPAPAF,TGTGCCAGCACGGGTGCCAGGGAGGACGTGCCAGCCCCAGCATTT
TRBJ2-5,-,TRBV2,-,CASLSAPRGETQYF,TGTGCCAGCCTATCAGCCCCGAGAGGAGAGACCCAGTACTTC
TRBJ2-7,-,TRBV5-5,TRBD2,CASSLWDYSGNEQYF,TGTGCCAGCAGCTTGTGGGACTACTCCGGAAACGAGCAGTACTTC
TRBJ2-7,once,TRBV5-1,-,CASSLQGGGYEQYF,TGCGCCAGCAGCTTACAGGGGGGAGGGTACGAGCAGTACTTC
TRBJ1-1,-,TRBV7-6,-,CASSSVFTEAFF,TGTGCCAGCAGCTCCGTCTTCACTGAAGCTTTCTTT
TRBJ2-7,-,TRBV6-5,TRBD1,CASSKSGTGDYEQYF,TGTGCCAGCAGTAAATCCGGGACAGGGGACTACGAGCAGTACTTC
TRBJ1-2,-,TRBV5-1,TRBD1,CASSLLGGTDGYTF,TGCGCCAGCAGCTTGCTAGGGGGCACGGATGGCTACACCTTC
TRBJ1-4,-,TRBV5-6,-,CASSFTKGLPEKLFF,TGTGCCAGCAGCTTTACAAAGGGGTTACCTGAAAAACTGTTTTTT
TRBJ2-2,-,TRBV11-3,-,CASSFGTVTGELFF,TGTGCCAGCAGCTTCGGGACTGTTACCGGGGAGCTGTTTTTT
TRBJ1-5,few,TRBV2,-,CASKKDRIGSQPQHF,TGTGCCAGCAAAAAGGACAGAATTGGCAGTCAGCCCCAGCATTTT
TRBJ1-2,-,TRBV27,-,CASSLGRGAYYGYTF,TGTGCCAGCAGTTTGGGCCGGGGAGCTTACTATGGCTACACCTTC